The 20 T cell receptor beta chains below were found in one sample sequenced in a study of blood T cell repertoires in COVID-19. Assay: immunoSEQ multiplex PCR; the TCRdb copy retains only in-frame clones and omits some. The table includes 200,000 to 250,000 clones, about 81% detected once. Sequenced material: peripheral blood. The receptor source for this set is a woman in her 70s with COVID-19, enrolled during active disease.

This clone was found a few times. The V and J genes are TRBV9 and TRBJ1-2, with D possibly being TRBD1 (6 bases). CDR1 is SGDLS and CDR2 is YYNGEE in the germline V gene. CDR3 length: 12 amino acids. V was pared by 6 bases and J by 5 bases, with 11 bases between. The CDR3 loop is CASTGAVYGYTF. The CDR3 coding sequence is TGTGCCAGCACAGGGGCGGTTTATGGCTACACCTTC.

Points on this clone: Other DNA sequences in the sample encode the same CDR3. The chain has TRBV29-1 and TRBJ1-1, with 8 bases identical to TRBD1. Germline V gives CDR1 SQVTM, CDR2 ANQGSEA. The CDR3 runs to 12 residues. The junction had 2 bases not matched to a gene; V was cut back by 6 bases and J by 2 bases. The CDR3 DNA reads TGCAGCGTCGGACAGGGAAACACTGAAGCTTTCTTT. The encoded protein is CSVGQGNTEAFF.

In this sample, this clone turned up a few times. The chain uses TRBV5-4 and TRBJ1-1; 8 bases are shared with TRBD1. Germline trimming cut 4 bases from V and 5 bases from J; bases unmatched to any gene: 10. The germline V gene encodes CDR1 SGHNT and CDR2 YYREEE (reference sequence). This CDR3 is built from 15 residues. CDR3 region: CASSPDQGAWTEAFF. CDR3 bases: TGTGCCAGCAGCCCGGATCAGGGGGCTTGGACTGAAGCTTTCTTT.

The chain couples TRBV7-9 to TRBJ2-7, with 7 bases matching TRBD1. This CDR3 has 15 amino acids. Trimming took 2 bases from V and 2 from J; bases not matched to a gene: 6. Germline loops: CDR1 SEHNR, CDR2 FQNEAQ (reference sequence). The CDR3 spells CASSLSTGTTYEQYF. In DNA, the CDR3 is TGTGCCAGCAGCTTATCGACAGGGACGACCTACGAGCAGTACTTC.

The chain combines TRBV18 with TRBJ1-3, with 7 bases identical to TRBD1. V trimming: 3 bases; J trimming: 2 bases; junction bases outside the gene matches: 4. There are 15 residues in the CDR3. Germline V gives CDR1 KGHSH, CDR2 LQKENI. The CDR3 loop reads CASSPSTGPGNTIYF. As DNA, the CDR3 is TGTGCCAGCTCACCCTCGACAGGGCCTGGAAACACCATATATTTT.

The chain employs TRBV2 and TRBJ2-7; D is unclear. Trimming stripped 6 bases from V and 3 bases from J, with 15 bases between. The germline gives CDR1 SNHLY, CDR2 FYNNEI. The CDR3 spans 14 residues. CDR3 sequence (DNA): TGTGCCAGCAGCGCTAGGAACTTGGGCTACGAGCAGTACTTC. Protein sequence: CASSARNLGYEQYF.

The J gene is TRBJ2-5, the V gene TRBV7-6, with 9 bases identical to TRBD1. The CDR3 runs to 15 residues. Per the germline V gene, CDR1 is SGHVS and CDR2 is FNYEAQ. V shed 6 bases and J 0 bases; nucleotides not matched to a gene: 5. CDR3 nucleotide sequence: TGTGCCAGCAGAGGGGGGACAGGGTACCAAGAGACCCAGTACTTC. Protein sequence: CASRGGTGYQETQYF. Combining the CDR3 with reference TRBV7-6 and TRBJ2-5 gives the whole variable domain GAGVSQSPRYKVTKRGQDVALRCDPISGHVSLYWYRQALGQGPEFLTYFNYEAQQDKSGLPNDRFSAERPEGSISTLTIQRTEQRDSAMYRCASRGGTGYQETQYFGPGTRLLVL.

The J gene is TRBJ2-5, the V gene TRBV7-2; TRBD2 aligns across 12 bases. J was trimmed by 4 bases and V by 5 bases; bases with no gene match: 8. Looked up from germline, CDR1 is SGHTA and CDR2 is FQGNSA. The CDR3 covers 16 residues. The CDR3, as DNA: TGTGCCAGCAGCCTCGGACTAGCGGGAACAATAGAGACCCAGTACTTC. Translation gives CASSLGLAGTIETQYF.

The V gene is TRBV29-1, the J gene TRBJ2-5, with 9 bases that match TRBD1. Germline V lookup: CDR1 SQVTM, CDR2 ANQGSEA. CDR3 size: 13 residues. The V and J ends lost 7 bases and 1 base, in that order; junction bases with no gene match: 4. This chain's CDR3 is CSADRGIQETQYF. The CDR3 DNA reads as TGCAGCGCAGACAGGGGGATCCAAGAGACCCAGTACTTC. The entire variable domain, with the rest obtained from reference TRBV29-1 and TRBJ2-5, is as follows: SAVISQKPSRDICQRGTSLTIQCQVDSQVTMMFWYRQQPGQSLTLIATANQGSEATYESGFVIDKFPISRPNLTFSTLTVSNMSPEDSSIYLCSADRGIQETQYFGPGTRLLVL.

The rearrangement joins TRBV4-3 to TRBJ2-7; TRBD1 agrees at 7 bases. V was pared by 0 bases and J by 2 bases, with 16 bases of the junction left unmatched. The V gene's germline CDR1 is LGHNA and CDR2 YSLEER. The CDR3 has 19 residues. CDR3 protein: CASSQDLKGGDREPYEQYF. The CDR3 DNA follows: TGCGCCAGCAGCCAAGATCTTAAAGGGGGCGATCGCGAACCCTACGAGCAGTACTTC.

The chain carries TRBV3-1 (or the pseudogene TRBV3-2) and TRBJ2-7, with a possible D match to TRBD2 (6 bases). The CDR3 runs to 14 residues. Trimming cost V 0 bases and J 4 bases, with 10 bases left between them. Germline CDR1 and CDR2: LGHDT and YNNKEL (reference sequence). CDR3 sequence (DNA): TGTGCCAGCAGCCAAGACGGGGCGGGGTACGAGCAGTACTTC. It yields the protein CASSQDGAGYEQYF.

This clone was counted a few times. The gene calls are TRBV2 and TRBJ2-1; 7 nucleotides agree with TRBD1. Trimming at V came to 4 bases and at J to 9 bases, leaving 6 bases not matched to a gene. CDR3 length: 13 amino acids. CDR1 SNHLY and CDR2 FYNNEI come from the germline V gene. The CDR3 loop is CASSGQGFGEQFF. The CDR3 region has the DNA TGTGCCAGCAGTGGACAGGGTTTCGGTGAGCAGTTCTTC.

This clone was seen more than once but under ten times. The CDR3 spells CASSPEGVWDTIYF. The DNA of the CDR3 is TGCGCCAGCAGCCCAGAGGGAGTCTGGGACACCATATATTTT. The V call is TRBV5-1, the J call TRBJ1-3; D is ambiguous. The CDR3 length is 14 residues. Germline V gene lookup returns CDR1 SGHRS and CDR2 YFSETQ. The V end was cut by 4 bases, the J end by 8 bases, with 16 bases between.

This clone was recorded a few times. The chain links TRBV7-2 to TRBJ2-2, with TRBD2 identical over 10 bases. CDR1 is SGHTA and CDR2 is FQGNSA in the germline V gene. V trimming: 5 bases; J trimming: 7 bases; junction bases outside the gene matches: 10. The CDR3 contains 16 residues. The CDR3, as DNA: TGTGCCAGCAGCCCTCAGACTAGCGGGTGGGTCGGGGAGCTGTTTTTT. Translated, it gives CASSPQTSGWVGELFF.

The V call is TRBV9, the J call TRBJ1-1, with 8 bases fitting TRBD1. V shed 1 base, J shed 3 bases, and the junction held 5 bases outside the gene matches. The germline V gene encodes CDR1 SGDLS and CDR2 YYNGEE. The CDR3 loop spans 15 amino acids. CDR3 loop: CASSVPQGADTEAFF. Here the CDR3 DNA reads TGTGCCAGCAGCGTACCCCAGGGGGCGGACACTGAAGCTTTCTTT.

The chain links TRBV30 to TRBJ2-7; D might be TRBD2 (7 bases). CDR3 length equals 12 residues. Trimming left V 5 bases short and J 5 bases short, with 13 bases between. CDR1 is GTSNPN and CDR2 is SVGIG in the germline V gene (reference sequence). The DNA for the CDR3 is TGTGCCTGGGAAAGCGGGACAAACGAGCAGTACTTC. This gives the protein CAWESGTNEQYF.

CDR3: CASTRGLAGDNEQFF. The CDR3 DNA is TGTGCCAGCACCCGTGGACTAGCGGGAGACAATGAGCAGTTCTTC. The V and J genes are TRBV5-4 and TRBJ2-1, with 13 bases lining up with TRBD2. The CDR3 sequence is 15 residues long. Looked up from germline, CDR1 is SGHNT and CDR2 is YYREEE (reference sequence). J was trimmed by 5 bases and V by 6 bases; bases with no gene match: 5.

Concerning this clone: Other DNA sequences from this sample encode an identical CDR3 as well. DNA for the CDR3: TGTGCCACCAGTGTGGCAGGGGGTGGAAACCAGCCCCAGCATTTT. Translating it yields CATSVAGGGNQPQHF. This rearrangement joins TRBV24-1 to TRBJ1-5; 7 bases fit TRBD1. There are 15 residues in the CDR3. CDR1 and CDR2 (germline): KGHDR, SFDVKD. J gave up 7 bases and V 5 bases, and 10 bases lay outside the gene matches.

This chain uses TRBV15 with TRBJ2-7; weak D call: TRBD1 (8 bases). This CDR3 is 15 amino acids long. V was clipped by 4 bases and J by 2 bases, with 15 bases between them. Germline V CDR1 and CDR2: LNHNV, YYDKDF (reference sequence). DNA for the CDR3: TGTGCCACCAGCAAACAACAGGGGGGGACCTACGAGCAGTACTTC. Protein: CATSKQQGGTYEQYF. The variable domain in full, with the rest retrieved from reference TRBV15 and TRBJ2-7, is DAMVIQNPRYQVTQFGKPVTLSCSQTLNHNVMYWYQQKSSQAPKLLFHYYDKDFNNEADTPDNFQSRRPNTSFCFLDIRSPGLGDTAMYLCATSKQQGGTYEQYFGPGTRLTVT.

This clone is a singleton in its sample. The J gene is TRBJ2-5, the V gene TRBV3-1 (or the pseudogene TRBV3-2); TRBD1 matches at 9 bases. With 3 bases clipped from V and 0 bases from J, the junction kept 5 bases outside the gene matches. This CDR3 region has 16 residues. Germline assignment: CDR1 LGHDT and CDR2 YNNKEL (reference sequence). DNA for the CDR3: TGTGCCAGCAGCCATGCCGGGACAGGGAACCAAGAGACCCAGTACTTC. Its protein product is CASSHAGTGNQETQYF.